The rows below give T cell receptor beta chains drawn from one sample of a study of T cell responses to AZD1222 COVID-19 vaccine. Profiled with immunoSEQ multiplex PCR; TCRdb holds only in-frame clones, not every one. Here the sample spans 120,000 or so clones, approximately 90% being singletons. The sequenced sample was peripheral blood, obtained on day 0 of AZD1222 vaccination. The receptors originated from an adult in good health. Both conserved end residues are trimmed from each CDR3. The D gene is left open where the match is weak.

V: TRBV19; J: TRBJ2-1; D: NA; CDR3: ASKWGVSYNEQF
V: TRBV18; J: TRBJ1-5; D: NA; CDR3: ASSPQSGTDQPQH
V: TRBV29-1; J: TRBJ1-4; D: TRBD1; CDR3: SVETGPNEKLF
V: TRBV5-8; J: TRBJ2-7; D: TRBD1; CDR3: ASSPRVGTGKYEQY
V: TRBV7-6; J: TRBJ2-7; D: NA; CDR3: ASSLGENYEQY
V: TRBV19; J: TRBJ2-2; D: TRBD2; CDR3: ASSIIGLAGHLGAGELF
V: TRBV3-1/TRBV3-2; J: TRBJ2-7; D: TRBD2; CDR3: ASSSASGSYEQY
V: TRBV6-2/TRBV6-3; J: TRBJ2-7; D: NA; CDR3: ASSYGRTYEQY
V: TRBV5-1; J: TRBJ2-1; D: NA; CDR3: ASSGSSRGLNEQF
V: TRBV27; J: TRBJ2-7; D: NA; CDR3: ASRRSVYEQY
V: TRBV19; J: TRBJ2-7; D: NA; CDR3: ASSKTASTYEQY
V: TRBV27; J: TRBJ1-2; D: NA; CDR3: ASSQQGRNYGYT
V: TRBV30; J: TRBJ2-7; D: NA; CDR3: AWSVVHEQY
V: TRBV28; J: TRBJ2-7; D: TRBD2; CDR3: ASSLEGLAVYEQY
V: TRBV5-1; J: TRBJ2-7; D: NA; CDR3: ASSLGPDNEQY
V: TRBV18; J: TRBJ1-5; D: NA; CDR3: ASSSDSSNQPQH
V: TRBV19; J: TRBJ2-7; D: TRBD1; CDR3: ASSTGTELYEQY
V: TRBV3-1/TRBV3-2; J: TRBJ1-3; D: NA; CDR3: ASSQDGGGEAGNTIY
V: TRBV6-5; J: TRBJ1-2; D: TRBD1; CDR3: ASSSRGLAYGYT
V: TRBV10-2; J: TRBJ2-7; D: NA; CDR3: ASSERSGGGRYEQY
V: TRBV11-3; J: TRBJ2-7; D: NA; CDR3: ASSLGSYEQY
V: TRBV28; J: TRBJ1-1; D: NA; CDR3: ASSFNRQNTEAF
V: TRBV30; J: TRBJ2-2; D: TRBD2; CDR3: ASDGLAGAGNTGELF
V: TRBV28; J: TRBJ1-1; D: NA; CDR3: ASSLGRHMNTEAF
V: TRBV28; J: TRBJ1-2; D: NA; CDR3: ASRQANNYGYT
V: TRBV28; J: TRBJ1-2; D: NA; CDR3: ASRPTGGYGYT
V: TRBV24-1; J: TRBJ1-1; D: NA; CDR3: ATASGGKGTEAF
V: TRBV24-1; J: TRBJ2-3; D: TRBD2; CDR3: ATSDLTSGTSTDTQY
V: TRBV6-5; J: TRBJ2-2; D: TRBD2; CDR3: ASSVAGGGWELF
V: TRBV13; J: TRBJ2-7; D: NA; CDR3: ASSSGRTYEQY
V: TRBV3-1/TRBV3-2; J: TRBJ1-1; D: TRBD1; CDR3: ASSQDTHGTGNSVGF
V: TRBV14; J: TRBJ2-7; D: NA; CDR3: ASSQGGGSYYEQY
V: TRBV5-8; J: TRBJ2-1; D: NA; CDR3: ASSAVGAYNEQF
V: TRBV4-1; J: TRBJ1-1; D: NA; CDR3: ASSQVFRENTEAF
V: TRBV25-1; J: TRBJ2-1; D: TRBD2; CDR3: ASSKPGTSGSNEQF
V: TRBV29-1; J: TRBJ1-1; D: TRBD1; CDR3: SVVGTGGTEAF
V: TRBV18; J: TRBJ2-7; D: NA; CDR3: ASSPGEDGEQY